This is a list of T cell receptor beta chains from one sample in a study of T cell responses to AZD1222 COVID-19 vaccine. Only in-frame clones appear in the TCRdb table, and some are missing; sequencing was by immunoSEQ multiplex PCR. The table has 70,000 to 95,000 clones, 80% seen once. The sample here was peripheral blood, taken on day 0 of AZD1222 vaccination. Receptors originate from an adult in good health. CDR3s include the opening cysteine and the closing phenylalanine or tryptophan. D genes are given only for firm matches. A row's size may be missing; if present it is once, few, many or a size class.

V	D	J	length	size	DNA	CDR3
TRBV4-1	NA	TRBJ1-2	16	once	TGCGCCAGCAGCCTCGACCAATTTGCTCAGAACTATGGCTACACCTTC	CASSLDQFAQNYGYTF
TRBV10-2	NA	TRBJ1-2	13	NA	TGCGCCAGCAGCCACGGACCTTCTGATGGCTACACCTTC	CASSHGPSDGYTF
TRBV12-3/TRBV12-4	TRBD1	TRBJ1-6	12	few	TGTGCCAGCAGTTTAGGGACAGGACCCCTCCACTTT	CASSLGTGPLHF
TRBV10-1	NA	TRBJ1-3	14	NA	TGCGCCAGCAGTGACAGGCCCTCTGGAAACACCATATATTTT	CASSDRPSGNTIYF
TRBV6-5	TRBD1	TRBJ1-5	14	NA	TGTGCCAGCAGCCTAGGACAGGGATTAGGGCCCCAGCATTTT	CASSLGQGLGPQHF
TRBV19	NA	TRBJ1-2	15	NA	TGTGCCAGTAGTATGAACAGCCCAGGAAACTATGGCTACACCTTC	CASSMNSPGNYGYTF
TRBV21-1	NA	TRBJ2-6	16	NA	TGTGCCAGCAGCAAAGAGGACGGCTCTGGGGCCAACGTCCTGACTTTC	CASSKEDGSGANVLTF
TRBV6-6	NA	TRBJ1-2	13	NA	TGTGCCAGCAGCCTTCAGGGGCGGGATGGCTACACCTTC	CASSLQGRDGYTF
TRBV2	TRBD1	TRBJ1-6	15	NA	TGTGCCAGCAACCGACAGGGGAATAATAATTCACCCCTCCACTTT	CASNRQGNNNSPLHF
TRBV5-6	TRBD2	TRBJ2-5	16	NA	TGTGCCAGCGCCGAACGACTAGCGGGGTCCCAAGAGACCCAGTACTTC	CASAERLAGSQETQYF
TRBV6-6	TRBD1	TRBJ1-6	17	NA	TGTGCCAGCAGTCCCCTCGTAGGGGGCGCCGATAATTCACCCCTCCACTTT	CASSPLVGGADNSPLHF
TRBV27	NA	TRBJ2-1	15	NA	TGTGCCAGCAGTTTGGTGGGAGGCGTAAATAGTGAGCAGTTCTTC	CASSLVGGVNSEQFF
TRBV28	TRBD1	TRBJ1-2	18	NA	TGTGCCAGCAGTTTAGGGATCGGGACAGGGATTTCTAACTATGGCTACACCTTC	CASSLGIGTGISNYGYTF
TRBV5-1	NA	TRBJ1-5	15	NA	TGCGCCAGCAGCTTGTCGGACAGCCGCAATCAGCCCCAGCATTTT	CASSLSDSRNQPQHF
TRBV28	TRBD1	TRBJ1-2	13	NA	TGTGCCAGCAGTCGGACAGGGGACTATGGCTACACCTTC	CASSRTGDYGYTF
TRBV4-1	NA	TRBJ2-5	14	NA	TGCGCCAGCAGCAAGGGGCCCTCTCAAGAGACCCAGTACTTC	CASSKGPSQETQYF
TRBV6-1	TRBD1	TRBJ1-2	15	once	TGTGCCAGCAGTGAAGCGGGAGGGACAGGATCTTACTACACCTTC	CASSEAGGTGSYYTF
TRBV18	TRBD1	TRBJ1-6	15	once	TGTGCCAGCTCACCCCGGGACAGGGGTTACTCACCCCTCCACTTT	CASSPRDRGYSPLHF
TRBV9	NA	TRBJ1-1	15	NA	TGTGCCAGCAGCGTAGTTGGGGGAATGAACACTGAAGCTTTCTTT	CASSVVGGMNTEAFF
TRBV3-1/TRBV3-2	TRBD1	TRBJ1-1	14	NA	TGTGCCAGCAGCCCTAACAGGGGGGGCACTGAAGCTTTCTTT	CASSPNRGGTEAFF
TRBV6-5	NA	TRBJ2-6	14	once	TGTGCCTCCTGTCCGGGTGCTGGGGCCAACGTCCTGACTTTC	CASCPGAGANVLTF
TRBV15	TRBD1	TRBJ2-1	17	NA	TGTGCCACCAGCAGAGAAGGAGGGACAGGCTTATACAATGAGCAGTTCTTC	CATSREGGTGLYNEQFF
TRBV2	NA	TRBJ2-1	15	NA	TGTGCCAGCAGTGAGGACAGAAGCTCCTACAATGAGCAGTTCTTC	CASSEDRSSYNEQFF
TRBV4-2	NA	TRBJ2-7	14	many	TGTGCCAGCAGCCAGGGGACGGCAGCCGGGGAGCAGTACTTC	CASSQGTAAGEQYF
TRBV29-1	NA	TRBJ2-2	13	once	TGCAGCGTTGGGGGAGCGAACACCGGGGAGCTGTTTTTT	CSVGGANTGELFF
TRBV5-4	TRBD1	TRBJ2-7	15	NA	TGTGCCAGCAGCTTGGTAAGGACAGGGGGGGACGAGCAGTACTTC	CASSLVRTGGDEQYF
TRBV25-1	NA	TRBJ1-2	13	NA	TGTGCCAGCAGTGAAGGGAACAGGGTTGGCTACACCTTC	CASSEGNRVGYTF
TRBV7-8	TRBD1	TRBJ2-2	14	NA	TGTGCCAGCAGCCCAGGGGGCGTCGGCGGGGAGCTGTTTTTT	CASSPGGVGGELFF
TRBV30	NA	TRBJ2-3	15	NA	TGTGCCTGGAGTGTGGCCGGGGTACGCACAGATACGCAGTATTTT	CAWSVAGVRTDTQYF
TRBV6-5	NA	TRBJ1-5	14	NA	TGTGCCAGCACCAAGGGAGAAGGCAATCAGCCCCAGCATTTT	CASTKGEGNQPQHF